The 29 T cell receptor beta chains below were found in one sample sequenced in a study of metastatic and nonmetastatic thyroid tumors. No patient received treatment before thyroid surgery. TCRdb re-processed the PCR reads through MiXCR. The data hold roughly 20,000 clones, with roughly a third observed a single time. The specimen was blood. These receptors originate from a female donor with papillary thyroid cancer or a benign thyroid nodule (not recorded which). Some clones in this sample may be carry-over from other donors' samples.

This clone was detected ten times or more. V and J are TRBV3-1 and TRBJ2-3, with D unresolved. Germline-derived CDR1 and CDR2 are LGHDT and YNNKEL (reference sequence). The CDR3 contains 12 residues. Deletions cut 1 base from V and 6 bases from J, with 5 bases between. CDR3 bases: TGTGCCAGCAGCCAAGCCCGGGATACGCAGTATTTT. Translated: CASSQARDTQYF.

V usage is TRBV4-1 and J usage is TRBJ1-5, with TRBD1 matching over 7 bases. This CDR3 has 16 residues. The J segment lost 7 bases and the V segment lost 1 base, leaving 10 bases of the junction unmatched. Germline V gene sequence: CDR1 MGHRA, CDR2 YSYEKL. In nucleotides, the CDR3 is TGCGCCAGCAGCCAAGCAGAAAACAGGGGAAGCCAGCCCCAGCATTTT. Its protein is CASSQAENRGSQPQHF.

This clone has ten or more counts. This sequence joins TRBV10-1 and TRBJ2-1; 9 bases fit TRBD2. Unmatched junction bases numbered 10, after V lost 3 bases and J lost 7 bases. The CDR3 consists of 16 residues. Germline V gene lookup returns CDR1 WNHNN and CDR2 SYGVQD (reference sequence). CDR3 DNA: TGCGCCAGCAGTGATGTGGGGCGGGGGGGCCGAAATGAGCAGTTCTTC. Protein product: CASSDVGRGGRNEQFF.

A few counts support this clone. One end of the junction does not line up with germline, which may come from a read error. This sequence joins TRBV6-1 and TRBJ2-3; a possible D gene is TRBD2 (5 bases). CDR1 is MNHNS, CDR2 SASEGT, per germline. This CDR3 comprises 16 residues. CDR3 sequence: CSSRTITGGLTDTQYF. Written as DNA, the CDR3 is TGTTCCAGCAGGACCATAACGGGCGGACTTACAGATACGCAGTATTTT.

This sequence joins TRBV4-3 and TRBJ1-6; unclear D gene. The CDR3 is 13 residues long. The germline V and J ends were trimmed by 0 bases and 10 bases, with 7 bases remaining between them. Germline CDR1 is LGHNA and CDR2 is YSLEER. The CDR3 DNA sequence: TGCGCCAGCAGCCAAGATCGTGGCTCACCCCTCCACTTT. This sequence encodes CASSQDRGSPLHF.

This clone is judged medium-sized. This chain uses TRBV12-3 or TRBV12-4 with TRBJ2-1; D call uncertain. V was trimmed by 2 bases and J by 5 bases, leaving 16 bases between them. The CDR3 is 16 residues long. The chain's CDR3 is CASSLWRWEQHNEQFF. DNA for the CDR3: TGTGCCAGCAGTTTATGGCGATGGGAACAACACAATGAGCAGTTCTTC.

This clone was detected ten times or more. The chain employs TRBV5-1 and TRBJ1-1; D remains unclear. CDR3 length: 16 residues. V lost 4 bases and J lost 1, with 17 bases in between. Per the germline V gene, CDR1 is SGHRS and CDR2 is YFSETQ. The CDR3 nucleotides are TGCGCCAGCAGCCCGGGAGGAGGGCACGAGAACACTGAAGCTTTCTTT. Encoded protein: CASSPGGGHENTEAFF.

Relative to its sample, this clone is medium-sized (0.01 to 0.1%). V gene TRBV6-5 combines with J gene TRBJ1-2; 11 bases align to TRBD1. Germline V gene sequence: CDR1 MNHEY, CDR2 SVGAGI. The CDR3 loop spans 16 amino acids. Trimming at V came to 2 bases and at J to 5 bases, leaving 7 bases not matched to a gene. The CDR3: CASSYTRTGGGYGYTF. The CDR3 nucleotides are TGTGCCAGCAGTTACACCAGGACAGGGGGCGGGTATGGCTACACCTTC.

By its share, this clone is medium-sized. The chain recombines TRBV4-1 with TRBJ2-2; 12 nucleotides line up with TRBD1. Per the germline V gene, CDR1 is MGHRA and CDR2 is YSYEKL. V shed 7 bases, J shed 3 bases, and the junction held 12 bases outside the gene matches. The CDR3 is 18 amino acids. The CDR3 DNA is TGCGCCAGCACCCTACGCTTGGGACAGGGGGCCTACACCGGGGAGCTGTTTTTT. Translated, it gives CASTLRLGQGAYTGELFF.

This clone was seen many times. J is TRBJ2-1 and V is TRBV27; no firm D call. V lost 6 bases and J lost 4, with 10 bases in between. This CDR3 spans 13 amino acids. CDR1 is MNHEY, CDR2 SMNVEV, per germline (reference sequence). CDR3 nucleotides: TGTGCCAGCAGCAGACCGCAATACAATGAGCAGTTCTTC. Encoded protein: CASSRPQYNEQFF.

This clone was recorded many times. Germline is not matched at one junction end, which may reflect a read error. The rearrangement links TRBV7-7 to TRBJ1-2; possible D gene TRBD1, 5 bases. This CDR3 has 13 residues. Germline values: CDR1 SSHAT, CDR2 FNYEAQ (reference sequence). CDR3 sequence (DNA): TGTGCTAGCAGCTTAAGCCAGGGAGATGGCTACACCTTC. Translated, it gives CASSLSQGDGYTF.

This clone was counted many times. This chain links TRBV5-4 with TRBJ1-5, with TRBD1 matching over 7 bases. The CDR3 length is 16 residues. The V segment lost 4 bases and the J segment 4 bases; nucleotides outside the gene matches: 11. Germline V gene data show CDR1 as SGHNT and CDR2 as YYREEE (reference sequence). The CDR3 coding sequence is TGTGCCAGCAGCCGACTTAGTGGCAGGGGGAATCAGCCCCAGCATTTT. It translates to CASSRLSGRGNQPQHF. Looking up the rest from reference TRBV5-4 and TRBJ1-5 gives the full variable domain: ETGVTQSPTHLIKTRGQQVTLRCSSQSGHNTVSWYQQALGQGPQFIFQYYREEENGRGNFPPRFSGLQFPNYSSELNVNALELDDSALYLCASSRLSGRGNQPQHFGDGTRLSIL.

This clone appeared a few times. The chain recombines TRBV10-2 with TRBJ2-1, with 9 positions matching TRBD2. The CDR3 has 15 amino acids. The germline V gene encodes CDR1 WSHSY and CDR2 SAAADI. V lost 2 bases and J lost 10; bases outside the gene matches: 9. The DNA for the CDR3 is TGCGCCAGCAGTGAGGAGGCGGGGGGGCCGATCGAGCAGTTCTTC. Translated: CASSEEAGGPIEQFF.

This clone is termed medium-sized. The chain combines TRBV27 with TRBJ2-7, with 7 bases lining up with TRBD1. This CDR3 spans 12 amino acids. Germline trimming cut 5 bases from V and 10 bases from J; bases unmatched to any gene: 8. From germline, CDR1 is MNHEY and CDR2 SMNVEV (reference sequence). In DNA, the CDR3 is TGTGCCAGCAGTCGATCAAGGGGGCTCCAGTACTTC. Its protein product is CASSRSRGLQYF.

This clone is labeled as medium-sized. The DNA for the CDR3 is TGCAGTGCTAGACATCACCAGGAAACCTACGAGCAGTACTTC. It specifies CSARHHQETYEQYF. The chain joins TRBV20-1 to TRBJ2-7; D not resolved. CDR3 size: 14 residues. The germline V gene encodes CDR1 DFQATT and CDR2 SNEGSKA (reference sequence). V shed 2 bases and J shed 2 bases, with 13 bases lying between them.

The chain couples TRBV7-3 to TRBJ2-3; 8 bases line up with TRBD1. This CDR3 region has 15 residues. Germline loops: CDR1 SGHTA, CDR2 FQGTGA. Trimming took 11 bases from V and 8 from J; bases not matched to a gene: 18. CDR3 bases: TGTGCCGGCATCTCAGGGGACAGGAGGACGGGTACGCAGTATTTT. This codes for CAGISGDRRTGTQYF.

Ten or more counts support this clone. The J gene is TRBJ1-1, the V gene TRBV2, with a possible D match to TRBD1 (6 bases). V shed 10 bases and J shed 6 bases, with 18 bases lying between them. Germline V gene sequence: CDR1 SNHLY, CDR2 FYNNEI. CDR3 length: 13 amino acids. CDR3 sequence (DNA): TGTGCCACCGATACAGGGAGTTTGGCTGAAGCTTTCTTT. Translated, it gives CATDTGSLAEAFF.

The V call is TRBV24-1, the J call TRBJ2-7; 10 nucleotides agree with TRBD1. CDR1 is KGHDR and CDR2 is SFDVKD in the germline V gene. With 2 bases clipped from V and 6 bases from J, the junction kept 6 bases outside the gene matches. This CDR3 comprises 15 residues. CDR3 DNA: TGTGCCACCAGTGATTCTGGGACAGGGGCAGGCGAGCAGTACTTC. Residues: CATSDSGTGAGEQYF.

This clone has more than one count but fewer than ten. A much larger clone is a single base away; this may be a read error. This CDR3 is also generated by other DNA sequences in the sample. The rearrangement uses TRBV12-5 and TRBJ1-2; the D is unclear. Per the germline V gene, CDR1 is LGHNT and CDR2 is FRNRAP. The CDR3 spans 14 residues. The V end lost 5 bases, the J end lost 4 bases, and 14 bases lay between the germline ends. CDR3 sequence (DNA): TGTGCTAGTGGTATAGGACGGGGTCTCTATGGCTACACCTTC. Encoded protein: CASGIGRGLYGYTF.

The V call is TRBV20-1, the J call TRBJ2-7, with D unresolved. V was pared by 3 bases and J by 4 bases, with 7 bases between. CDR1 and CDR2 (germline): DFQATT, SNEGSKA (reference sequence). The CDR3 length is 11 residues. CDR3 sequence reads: CSASLLYEQYF. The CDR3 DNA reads TGCAGTGCTAGCCTCCTTTACGAGCAGTACTTC.

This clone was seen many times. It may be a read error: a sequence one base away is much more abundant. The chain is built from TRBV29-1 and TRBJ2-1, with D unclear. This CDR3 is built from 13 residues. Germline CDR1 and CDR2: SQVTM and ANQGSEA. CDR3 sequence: CSVESTTHNEQLF. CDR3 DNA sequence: TGCAGCGTTGAGTCTACAACCCACAATGAGCAGCTCTTC.

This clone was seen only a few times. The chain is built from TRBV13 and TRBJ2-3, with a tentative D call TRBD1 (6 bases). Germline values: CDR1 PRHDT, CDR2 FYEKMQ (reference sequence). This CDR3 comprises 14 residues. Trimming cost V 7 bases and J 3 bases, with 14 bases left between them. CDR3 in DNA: TGTGCCAGCACAAGGGGGTGGGGTACAGATACGCAGTATTTT. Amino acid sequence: CASTRGWGTDTQYF.

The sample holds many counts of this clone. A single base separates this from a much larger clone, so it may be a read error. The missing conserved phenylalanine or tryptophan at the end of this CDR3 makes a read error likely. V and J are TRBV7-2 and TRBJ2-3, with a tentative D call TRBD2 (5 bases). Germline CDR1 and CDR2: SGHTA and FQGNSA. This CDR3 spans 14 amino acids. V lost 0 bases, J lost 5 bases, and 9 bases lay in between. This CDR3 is CASSLASGLDTQYS. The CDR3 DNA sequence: TGTGCCAGCAGCTTAGCGAGCGGTCTAGATACGCAGTATTCT.

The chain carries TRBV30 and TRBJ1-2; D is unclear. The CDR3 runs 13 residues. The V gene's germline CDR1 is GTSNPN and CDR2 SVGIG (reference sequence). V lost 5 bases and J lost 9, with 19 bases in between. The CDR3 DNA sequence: TGTGCCTGGGACGACGGGTATCGAGGTAGCTACACCTTC. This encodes CAWDDGYRGSYTF.

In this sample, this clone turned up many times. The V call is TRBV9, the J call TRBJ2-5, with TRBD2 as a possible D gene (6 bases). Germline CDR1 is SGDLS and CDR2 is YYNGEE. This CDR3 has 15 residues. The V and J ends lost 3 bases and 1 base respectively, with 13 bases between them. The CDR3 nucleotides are TGTGCCAGCAGCGACGACCTGGGAGGCCAAGAGACCCAGTACTTC. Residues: CASSDDLGGQETQYF. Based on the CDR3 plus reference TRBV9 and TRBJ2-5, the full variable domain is DSGVTQTPKHLITATGQRVTLRCSPRSGDLSVYWYQQSLDQGLQFLIQYYNGEERAKGNILERFSAQQFPDLHSELNLSSLELGDSALYFCASSDDLGGQETQYFGPGTRLLVL.

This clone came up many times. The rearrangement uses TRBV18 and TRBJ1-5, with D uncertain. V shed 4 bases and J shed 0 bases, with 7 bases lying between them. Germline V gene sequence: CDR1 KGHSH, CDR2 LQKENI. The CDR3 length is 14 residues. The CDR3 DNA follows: TGTGCCAGCTCACTACAGTATAGCAATCAGCCCCAGCATTTT. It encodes CASSLQYSNQPQHF.

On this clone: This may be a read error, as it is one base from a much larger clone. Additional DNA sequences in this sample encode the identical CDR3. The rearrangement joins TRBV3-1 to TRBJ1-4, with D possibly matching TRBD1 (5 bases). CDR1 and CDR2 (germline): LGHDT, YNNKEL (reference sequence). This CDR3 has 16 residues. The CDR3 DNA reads TGTGCCAGCAGCCAAGACTTGACAGATATTAATGAAAAATTGTTTTTT. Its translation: CASSQDLTDINEKLFF.

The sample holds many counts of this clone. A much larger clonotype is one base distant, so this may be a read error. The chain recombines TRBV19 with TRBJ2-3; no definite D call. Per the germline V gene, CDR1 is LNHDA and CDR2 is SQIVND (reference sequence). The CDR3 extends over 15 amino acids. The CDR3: CAGSKGQRYTDTQYF. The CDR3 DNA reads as TGTGCCGGTAGTAAGGGCCAGAGGTACACAGATACGCAGTATTTT.

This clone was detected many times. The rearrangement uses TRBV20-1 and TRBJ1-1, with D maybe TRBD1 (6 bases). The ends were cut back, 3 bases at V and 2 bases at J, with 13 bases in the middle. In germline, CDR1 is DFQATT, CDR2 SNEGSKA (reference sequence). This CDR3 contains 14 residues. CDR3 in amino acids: CSASRLQGNTEAFF. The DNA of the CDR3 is TGCAGTGCTAGCCGCTTACAGGGAAACACTGAAGCTTTCTTT.